The entry that follows covers one TCR beta chain sequence. The CDR3 extends over 18 amino acids. V lost 0 bases, J lost 5 bases, and 7 bases stayed unmatched. The germline CDR1 and CDR2 sequences are LNHNV and YYDKDF (reference sequence). The data were produced by immunoSEQ multiplex PCR, yet TCRdb's version contains in-frame clones alone and is incomplete. The sample carries 70,000 or so clones, roughly 81% recorded once. These data come from a study of OX40 agonist ivuxolimab in advanced cancers. Material: CD4+ or CD8+ T cells sorted from blood, obtained in a trial of the OX40 agonist ivuxolimab. This sequence was found in an adult with an advanced solid tumor such as melanoma, head and neck, liver or kidney cancer. The V call is TRBV15, the J call TRBJ2-2; 12 bases map to TRBD2. For the CDR3, the DNA is TGTGCCACCAGCAGAGATCGACTAGCGGGAGTATCAACCGGGGAGCTGTTTTTT. Translated: CATSRDRLAGVSTGELFF.